The entry below gives a single TCR beta chain sequence along with its context. Time point defined: blood from clinic visit 5 months post-surgery; TSC patient then seizure free. Germline CDR1 is SGHDN and CDR2 is FVKESK. CDR3 length: 20 residues. Trimming took off 0 bases at V and 0 bases at J, with 21 bases between the two ends. These data come from a study of brain T cells in children with intractable seizures. Some clones are missing from TCRdb's copy, which holds only in-frame ones; the method was immunoSEQ multiplex PCR. Of about 340,000 clones in the sample, 93% were seen once. The sample consisted of peripheral blood, taken around 5 months after surgery. This clonotype was obtained from a boy younger than two with tuberous sclerosis and intractable seizures. The chain uses TRBV14 and TRBJ1-5, with D unresolved. For the CDR3, the DNA is TGTGCCAGCAGCCAAGATCTGCGAGAGGGAACGACTTATAGCAATCAGCCCCAGCATTTT. It encodes CASSQDLREGTTYSNQPQHF.